The present entry profiles one TCR beta chain with its context. Its antigen is still unknown. Base qualities are missing; no much larger clone stands one base away. These data come from a study of cytomegalovirus exposure and HLA in healthy donors (TCRdb year 2017). With respect to the entire study: An earlier analysis of approximately 640 of the donors reported about 250 Gb of sequence data and about 100 million unique TCR beta sequences from some 180 million T cells. Roughly 300 gigabases of sequencing data and 75 million to 85 million unique TCR sequences made up an early release that covered 500 to 700 HLA-typed donors. Of the 300 to 500 genotyped donors, 65% to 90% were placed in the genetic ancestry cluster associated with self-reported Caucasian donors. The aim of the study was to test whether cataloging public T cell receptors could identify signatures of past pathogen exposure. The T cell repertoires of 666 subjects were profiled by immunosequencing and related to cytomegalovirus serostatus. Besides the first cohort of around 670 subjects, a separate validation cohort made up of 120 or so different subjects was used. To predict cytomegalovirus infection status, the study combined high-throughput TCR immunosequencing, statistical association of individual TCRs with disease status, and machine learning. A later analysis re-examined previously published TCR beta repertoires from several hundred donors and added high-resolution HLA genotyping to investigate patterns of TCR occurrence. Rather than using new phenotypic data, the later analysis identified candidate immune exposures from TCR beta sequences and from how often those sequences occurred across donors. An earlier analysis of several hundred of the donors used high-throughput TCR beta sequencing to judge whether each TCR beta V gene segment behaved as functional or pseudogenic. Donor age, sex, ethnicity and CMV serostatus were collected together with the repertoire data. A later genetic analysis used genome-wide SNP genotypes for about 65% of the 666 donors, treating that subset as a discovery cohort. All discovery cohort repertoires had been generated on a single sequencing platform. Both class I and class II loci were covered by HLA typing, at four-digit resolution. The number of donors typed differed by locus, with about 629-630 for A, B, C, DRB1 and DQB1, around 500 for DQA1, nearly 610 for DPA1, and around 450 for DPB1. Because of strong linkage in the cohort, a few DR-DQ haplotypes were treated as single units for association and clustering. Among 300 to 500 genotyped donors of the cohort, an average of around 220,000 unique TCR beta nucleotide sequences was sequenced per donor, of which 15% to 20% were non-productive. What the authors observed across the whole study: A cluster of highly shared sequence variants was judged likely to be a technical artifact of the sequencing pipeline. The presence/absence analyses assumed that sequencing depth was roughly uniform across donors, and that assumption may not be true. Most CMV-associated TCR beta chains appeared to be HLA-restricted in a later analysis, and the HLA associations seemed to be driven largely by CMV exposure. The earlier analysis of about 600 of the donors excluded some 15 rarely observed V segments, including chromosome 9 orphons, because counts were too low. A later genetic analysis reported fewer N-insertions in productive TCRs among donors in an Asian-associated ancestry cluster than the roughly 690-donor mean. In a later analysis, several top co-occurrence clusters were reported to appear linked to parvovirus B19, influenza, CMV and Epstein-Barr virus. For the cohort, immune exposure information was limited to CMV serostatus. A later analysis found that HLA-associated TCR beta chains were more clonally expanded and had lower generation probabilities than equally common non-associated chains. In an earlier analysis of about 600 of the donors, most TCR beta V segments appeared in productive rearrangements about 90% or about 30% of the time, broadly matching IMGT annotations. Across donors, most TCR sequences were observed very rarely, whereas some public TCRs were present in many individuals. The classifier was reported to diagnose cytomegalovirus status with high specificity and sensitivity in both the original cohort and the validation cohort. In a later analysis, 16,951 TCR beta sequences were associated with specific HLA alleles at a false discovery rate of 0.05. Only TCR beta chains were sequenced in this cohort, and the absence of alpha or paired-chain data limited detectable features. Because the 87-base-pair reads could not distinguish some IMGT-functional V segments, including TRBV6-2 and TRBV6-3, those segments were excluded. When HLA alleles, especially DR and DQ, strongly co-occurred, attributing TCR associations to individual alleles was difficult. Correlated functional status among segregating V segments might reflect linkage disequilibrium, but an unknown experimental factor could not be ruled out. According to a later analysis, TCR association rates differed among HLA loci, with DRB1 alleles showing the most associated TCRs and HLA-C alleles showing the fewest. A further reported finding was that TCR beta sequences accurately predicted the HLA-A and HLA-B alleles for most subjects in the first cohort. A total of 164 TCR beta chains were listed by the study as associated with cytomegalovirus. The authors suggested that the approach could potentially be generalized to other disease states and immunological phenotypes. In a later genetic analysis, a missense DCLRE1C variant was associated with V-gene and J-gene trimming of TCR beta chains, and the association was replicated in an independent cohort. In vitro tests confirmed that three of the cytomegalovirus-associated TCR beta chains recognize cytomegalovirus antigens. HLA typing was unavailable for some donors at each locus, so association tests used only the typed subset.

The cohort was made up of roughly 670 healthy bone marrow donors. At the time of sampling, all cohort members were nominally healthy, though unrecorded immune exposures were likely present. The donor tested CMV seronegative, placing the donor among the roughly 400 seronegative members of the cohort. Every donor gave a peripheral blood sample, and the peripheral blood mononuclear cells from that sample were used for TCR beta sequencing. The Qiagen DNeasy Blood Extraction Kit was used to extract genomic DNA from the blood cell samples. The library was produced with the immunoSEQ multiplex PCR assay. For the multiplex PCR, a mixture combining 60 forward primers for TCR Vbeta segments and 13 reverse primers for TCR Jbeta segments was used. Amplification of the CDR3 region of rearranged TCR beta genes was performed with a multiplex PCR assay on genomic DNA. Amplified TCR beta libraries were sequenced as 87-base-pair reads on the Illumina HiSeq System. The paper's processing steps were these. In a later analysis, about 80 million unique TCR beta chains were counted across the roughly 670 repertoires, and approximately 9.9 million of these chains were shared by at least two donors. Raw reads were error-corrected and collapsed into unique sequences with a nearest-neighbor algorithm that merged closely related sequences to remove PCR and sequencing errors. Alignment of CDR3 sequences to IMGT reference sequences was used to assign V, D and J gene segments. Each retained sequence needed at least a six-nucleotide match to both a V gene segment and a J gene segment. A rearrangement was called productive if the CDR3 had no stop codons and remained in frame with V and J, and every other rearrangement was called non-productive. Following IMGT convention, CDR3 was defined as the stretch from the second conserved V-encoded cysteine up to the conserved J-encoded phenylalanine. In an earlier analysis of approximately 590 of the donors, sequences lacking an unambiguous match to a single V gene segment were excluded. In an earlier analysis of almost 600 of the donors, a V segment was called functional when productive rearrangements were above 56.7%, and segregating when the standard deviation between donors exceeded 5%. To diagnose cytomegalovirus status from the catalog of TCR beta chain sequences, a statistical classification framework was built. A later analysis assigned V and J genes by comparing TCR nucleotide sequences with IMGT/GENE-DB human TR gene sequences. Using the TCRdist pipeline, a later analysis assigned CDR3 sequences along with most-parsimonious VDJ recombination scenarios. A later analysis defined each TCR beta chain by its CDR3 amino acid sequence plus V-gene family, and excluded reads lacking a unique V-gene family. In a later analysis, 550 to 650 highly shared, low-generation-probability nucleotide sequences were removed to address suspected cross-contamination and a sequencing artifact. A later analysis calculated a clonal expansion index for each public chain from normalized within-repertoire ranks of inferred template counts. A later analysis computed generation probabilities with a VDJ recombination model fitted to out-of-frame rearrangements, and checked the results against IGoR. In a later analysis, TCR-TCR, TCR-HLA and TCR-CMV co-occurrence was scored with hypergeometric tests, and a repertoire-size bias correction was applied to TCR pairs. To estimate false discovery rates, a later analysis permuted the HLA or CMV assignments 20 times. In a later analysis, co-occurring TCRs were grouped using DBSCAN, and TCRdist sequence similarity was added for clustering within HLA-allele-positive subsets. Repertoires with fewer than 30,000 or more than 120,000 public chains were left out of co-occurrence clustering, as were five repertoires with anomalous nucleotide sharing. The table comes from immuneACCESS by way of TCRdb, which keeps in-frame sequences with V and J called. Part of the clones is missing from these tables; in studies checked, under half for an unresolved V gene and the rest for unknown reasons. V, J and clone size were drawn from that table, and D and trimming were deduced from the DNA. Present in this sample are about 130,000 clones, roughly three quarters of which were seen just once. Of the sample, roughly 1.8% falls within the top ten clones.

Trimming accounts for 7 bases at V and 0 bases at J, while the number of junction bases matched to no gene is 8. The CDR3, from cysteine to phenylalanine, totals 16 residues. The kept DNA is CDR3 alone, 48 bases in frame from the first base. According to the germline V gene (reference sequence), CDR1 reads LNHNV and CDR2 reads YYDKDF. The material sequenced was PBMCs. The rearranged segments are TRBV15 and TRBJ1-5; 8 of the junction bases match TRBD1. This TCR came from a woman aged 40 to 55 in good health and CMV-seronegative. Here is the DNA: TGTGCCACCAAACAGGGACAGGTCCTTAGCAATCAGCCCCAGCATTTT. This codes for CATKQGQVLSNQPQHF.